This TCR beta chain is from a study of shared clonotypes between healthy human individuals. This clone has only a few counts. Its specificity is not known. Notes on the study in general: The study's rarefaction showed incomplete sorted-subset sequencing despite large depth. Relative to their counterparts shared across all four donors, non-shared clonotypes exhibited diminished generation probabilities.

Measured with immunoSEQ multiplex PCR; TCRdb has only the in-frame clones, and not every one. The sample has 2 million to 2.5 million clones, approximately 94% seen once. This CDR3 contains 14 residues. Germline CDR1 reads LNHDA; CDR2 reads SQIVND (reference sequence). V was cut by 6 bases and J by 3 bases, with 12 bases left in between. The sequencing input was naive CD4+ T cells sorted from blood. Specified subset: CD45RA+ positively selected. The chain combines TRBV19 with TRBJ1-5; D gene unclear. The clonotype comes from a man between 18 and 35 years old in good health. The CDR3 is CASRSSGDNQPQHF. In DNA, the CDR3 is TGTGCCAGTAGGTCATCAGGTGACAATCAGCCCCAGCATTTT. Full variable domain (rest looked up from reference TRBV19 and TRBJ1-5): DGGITQSPKYLFRKEGQNVTLSCEQNLNHDAMYWYRQDPGQGLRLIYYSQIVNDFQKGDIAEGYSVSREKKESFPLTVTSAQKNPTAFYLCASRSSGDNQPQHFGDGTRLSIL.